Sequencing of this TCR beta chain was carried out in a study of blood T cell repertoires in COVID-19. The CDR3 consists of 13 residues. Trimming stripped 0 bases from V and 4 bases from J, with 9 bases between. CDR1 and CDR2 (germline): SQVTM, ANQGSEA. TCRdb's copy holds only in-frame clones and misses some; the assay was immunoSEQ multiplex PCR. The repertoire holds 65,000 to 90,000 clones, about 87% seen once, with 6.5% to 8.5% in the top ten. This receptor was obtained from a woman older than 75 with acute or convalescent COVID-19. The chain links TRBV29-1 to TRBJ1-2; D not resolved. The source material was peripheral blood. The CDR3 sequence: CSVEEGQSYGYTF. CDR3 nucleotides: TGCAGCGTTGAAGAGGGCCAGTCCTATGGCTACACCTTC.